Given below is one T cell receptor beta chain in context. As yet, its antigen is unknown. These data come from a study of post-analysis software for immune sequencing data. Study-wide background: In terms of disease course, relapsing-remitting, secondary progressive and progressive-relapsing multiple sclerosis were included.

The CDR3 loop spans 15 amino acids. Trimming cost V 7 bases and J 5 bases; bases outside gene matches: 15. The germline V gene encodes CDR1 SQVTM and CDR2 ANQGSEA. Tagging with unique molecular identifiers was a feature of the TCR beta cDNA libraries. Approximately 500,000 cDNA molecules were obtained from approximately 0.91 to 9.4 million T cells. TCRdb independently ran MiXCR on the PCR reads; one entry per CDR3 protein. The sample yields almost 700,000 distinct CDR3 sequences, roughly three fifths seen once. Overall study results and limits: Significantly decreased normalized Chao1 diversity was recorded for multiple sclerosis patients relative to controls. Compared with controls, patients had more of five or six TRBV segments, including TRBV5-6, TRBV5-1 and TRBV20-1. Strong co-clustering by F measure linked samples that shared a preparation batch.

The chain uses TRBV29-1 and TRBJ1-1; 8 nucleotides agree with TRBD1. The sequenced sample was blood. This TCR came from a girl aged 2 to 9 with multiple sclerosis. This CDR3 is CSGRSTGEFRTEAFF. CDR3 nucleotide sequence: TGCAGCGGCCGATCGACAGGGGAATTCCGAACTGAAGCTTTCTTT.